This TCR beta chain comes out of a study of T cell responses to AZD1222 COVID-19 vaccine. The germline V gene encodes CDR1 SGHTA and CDR2 FQGNSA. Trimming took off 2 bases at V and 1 base at J, with 11 bases between the two ends. CDR3 length: 15 residues. Profiling relied on immunoSEQ multiplex PCR, and the TCRdb table lists in-frame clones only, not all of them. The sample yields 150,000 to 200,000 clones, roughly 94% seen once. Sample: peripheral blood, taken 28 days after the second AZD1222 dose. This receptor was taken from an adult who received the AZD1222 COVID-19 vaccine. This chain connects TRBV7-2 to TRBJ1-1, with D perhaps TRBD1 (5 bases). CDR3 DNA sequence: TGTGCCAGCAGCTTACCGACAGTGGGGAACACTGAAGCTTTCTTT. Protein product: CASSLPTVGNTEAFF.